This T cell receptor beta chain was captured in a study of OX40 agonist ivuxolimab in advanced cancers. For the study at large: Dose-escalation patients had hepatocellular carcinoma, melanoma, renal cell or head and neck cancer.

The sample holds a few counts of this clone. Germline CDR1 MNHEY, CDR2 SMNVEV (reference sequence). The CDR3 extends over 13 amino acids. V shed 3 bases and J shed 6 bases, with 12 bases lying between them. Clones were sequenced by immunoSEQ multiplex PCR, and TCRdb holds only the in-frame ones, with some missing. Of more than 45,000 clones listed, about nine tenths are singletons. The sample here was CD4+ or CD8+ T cells sorted from blood, taken in a trial of the OX40 agonist ivuxolimab. This chain connects TRBV27 to TRBJ2-7, with a weak D call TRBD2 (6 bases). The source is an adult with an advanced solid tumor such as melanoma, head and neck, liver or kidney cancer. DNA for the CDR3: TGTGCCAGCAGTTTTGGCGGGGCGCGCGAGCAGTACTTC. Its translation is CASSFGGAREQYF.